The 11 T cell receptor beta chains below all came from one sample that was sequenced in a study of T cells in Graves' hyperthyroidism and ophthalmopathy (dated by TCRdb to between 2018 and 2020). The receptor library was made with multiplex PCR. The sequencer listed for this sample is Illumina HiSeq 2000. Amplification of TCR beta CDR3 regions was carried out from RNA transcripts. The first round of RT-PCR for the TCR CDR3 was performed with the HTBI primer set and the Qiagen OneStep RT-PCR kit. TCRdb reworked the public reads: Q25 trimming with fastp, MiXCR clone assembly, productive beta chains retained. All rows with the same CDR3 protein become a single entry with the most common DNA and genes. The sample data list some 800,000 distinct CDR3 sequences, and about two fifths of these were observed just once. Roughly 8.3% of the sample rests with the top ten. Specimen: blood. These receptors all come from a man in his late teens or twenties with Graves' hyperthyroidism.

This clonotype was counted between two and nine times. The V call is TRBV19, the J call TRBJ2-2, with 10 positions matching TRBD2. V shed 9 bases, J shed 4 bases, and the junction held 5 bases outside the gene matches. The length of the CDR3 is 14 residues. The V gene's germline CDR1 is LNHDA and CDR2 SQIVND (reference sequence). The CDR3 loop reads CASRTSGSTGELFF. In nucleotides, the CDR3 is TGTGCCAGCAGGACTAGCGGTTCCACCGGGGAGCTGTTTTTT.

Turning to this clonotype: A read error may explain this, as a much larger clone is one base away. This CDR3 is CASSIDHRVQPQHF. The CDR3 DNA reads as TGTGCCAGTAGTATAGATCATAGGGTACAGCCCCAGCATTTT. The V and J genes are TRBV19 and TRBJ1-5; no clear D. V shed 0 bases and J shed 7 bases, with 10 bases lying between them. Germline V gene sequence: CDR1 LNHDA, CDR2 SQIVND (reference sequence). The CDR3 spans 14 residues.

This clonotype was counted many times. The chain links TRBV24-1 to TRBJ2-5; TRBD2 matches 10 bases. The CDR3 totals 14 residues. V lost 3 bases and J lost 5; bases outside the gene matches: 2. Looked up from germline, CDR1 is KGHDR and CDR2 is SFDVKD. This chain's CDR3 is CATSDGTSVETQYF. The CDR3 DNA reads TGTGCCACCAGTGATGGGACTAGCGTCGAGACCCAGTACTTC.

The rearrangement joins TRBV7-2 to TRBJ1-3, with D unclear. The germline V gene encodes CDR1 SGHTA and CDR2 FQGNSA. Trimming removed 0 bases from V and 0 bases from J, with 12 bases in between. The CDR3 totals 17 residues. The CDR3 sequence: CASSLATALSSGNTIYF. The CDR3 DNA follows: TGTGCCAGCAGCTTAGCCACAGCACTCTCCTCTGGAAACACCATATATTTT. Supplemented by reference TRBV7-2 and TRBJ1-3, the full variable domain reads GAGVSQSPSNKVTEKGKDVELRCDPISGHTALYWYRQSLGQGLEFLIYFQGNSAPDKSGLPSDRFSAERTGGSVSTLTIQRTQQEDSAVYLCASSLATALSSGNTIYFGEGSWLTVV.

CDR3 loop: CASIPEGFMNTEAFF. CDR3 DNA sequence: TGTGCCAGCATTCCGGAGGGGTTCATGAACACTGAAGCTTTCTTT. V gene TRBV12-3 or TRBV12-4 combines with J gene TRBJ1-1; D perhaps matches TRBD1 (5 bases). V was pared by 7 bases and J by 0 bases, with 15 bases between. CDR3 length: 15 amino acids.

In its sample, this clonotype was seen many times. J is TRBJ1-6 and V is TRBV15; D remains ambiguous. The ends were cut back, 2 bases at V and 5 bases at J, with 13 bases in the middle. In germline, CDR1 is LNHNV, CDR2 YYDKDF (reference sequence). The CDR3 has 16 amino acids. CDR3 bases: TGTGCCACCAGCAGATGGTTCGGCAGCCATAATTCACCCCTCCACTTT. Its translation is CATSRWFGSHNSPLHF.

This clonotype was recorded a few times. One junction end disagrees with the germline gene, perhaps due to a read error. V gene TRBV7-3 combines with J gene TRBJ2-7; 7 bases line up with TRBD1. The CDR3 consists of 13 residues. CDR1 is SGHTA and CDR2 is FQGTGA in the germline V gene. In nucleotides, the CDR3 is TGCGCCAGCAGCCGAGAAACAGGGGACGAGCAGTACTTC. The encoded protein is CASSRETGDEQYF.

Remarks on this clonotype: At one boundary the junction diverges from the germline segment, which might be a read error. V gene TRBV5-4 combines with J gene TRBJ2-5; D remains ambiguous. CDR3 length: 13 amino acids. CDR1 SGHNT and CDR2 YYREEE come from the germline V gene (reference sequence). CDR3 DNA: TGCGCCAGCAGCCAAGAAGGCTCGACGGCCCAGTACTTC. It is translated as CASSQEGSTAQYF.

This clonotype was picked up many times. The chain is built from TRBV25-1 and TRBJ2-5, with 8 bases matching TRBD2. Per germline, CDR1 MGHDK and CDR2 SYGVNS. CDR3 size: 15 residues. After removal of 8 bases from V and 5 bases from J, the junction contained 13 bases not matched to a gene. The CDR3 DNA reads TGTGCCAGCTCCAGTCTGCGGGGGGATGGGGAGACCCAGTACTTC. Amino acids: CASSSLRGDGETQYF.

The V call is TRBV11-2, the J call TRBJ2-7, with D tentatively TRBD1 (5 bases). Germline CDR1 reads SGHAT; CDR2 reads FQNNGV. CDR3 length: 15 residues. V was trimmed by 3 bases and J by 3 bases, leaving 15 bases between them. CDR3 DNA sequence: TGTGCCAGCAGCTTTCGGCAGGGAATCTACTACGAGCAGTACTTC. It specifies CASSFRQGIYYEQYF.

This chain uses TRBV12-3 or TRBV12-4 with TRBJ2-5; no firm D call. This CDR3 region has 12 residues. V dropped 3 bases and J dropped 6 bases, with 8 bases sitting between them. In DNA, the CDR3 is TGTGCCAGCAGTTTCATCGTGAAGACCCAGTACTTC. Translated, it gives CASSFIVKTQYF.